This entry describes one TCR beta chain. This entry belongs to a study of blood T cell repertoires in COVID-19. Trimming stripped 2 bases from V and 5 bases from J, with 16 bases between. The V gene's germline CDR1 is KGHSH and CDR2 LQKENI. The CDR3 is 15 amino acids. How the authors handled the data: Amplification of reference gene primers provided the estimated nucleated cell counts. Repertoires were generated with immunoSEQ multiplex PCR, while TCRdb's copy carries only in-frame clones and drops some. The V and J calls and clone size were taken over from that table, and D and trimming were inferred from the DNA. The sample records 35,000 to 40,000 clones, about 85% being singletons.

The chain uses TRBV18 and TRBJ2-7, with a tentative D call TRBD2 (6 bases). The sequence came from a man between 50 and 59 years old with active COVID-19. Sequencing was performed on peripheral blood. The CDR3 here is CASSPAQGGPHEQYF. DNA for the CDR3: TGTGCCAGCTCACCAGCGCAGGGAGGCCCCCACGAGCAGTACTTC.